The clone carrying this T cell receptor beta chain has a single count. What it recognizes is unknown. This entry belongs to a study of shared clonotypes between healthy human individuals. Study-wide findings and caveats: Large sequencing depth failed to make sorted-subset sequencing complete, rarefaction showed. About 5% was the fraction of naive CD4 clonotypes found shared across several donors. Represented diversity, genetic and exposure-history alike, was limited by few donors.

Repertoires were generated with immunoSEQ multiplex PCR, while TCRdb's copy carries only in-frame clones and drops some. The table lists roughly 2.2 million clones, approximately 95% of them singletons. V was clipped by 6 bases and J by 2 bases; unmatched bases: 7. Germline-derived CDR1 and CDR2 are MNHEY and SVGAGI. This CDR3 spans 15 amino acids. The study separated CD4+ cells into CD45RA+ naive and CD45RA-negative memory subsets. The TCR sequence derives from a man aged 18 to 29 in good health. Some clones in this sample may be carry-over from other donors' samples. The sequenced material came from naive CD4+ T cells from PBMCs. Indicated subset: CD45RA+ positively selected. This chain connects TRBV6-5 to TRBJ2-7; 10 nucleotides match TRBD1. CDR3 residues: CASSRPGTGAYEQYF. The CDR3, as DNA: TGTGCCAGCAGCCGCCCAGGGACAGGGGCCTACGAGCAGTACTTC.